This passage covers 12 T cell receptor beta chains from one sample sequenced in a study of T cells in Graves' hyperthyroidism and ophthalmopathy (dated by TCRdb to between 2019 and 2020). Library generation was performed with multiplex PCR. The listed sequencing device is Illumina HiSeq 2000. Amplification of TCR beta CDR3 regions was carried out from RNA transcripts. A first-round RT-PCR of the TCR CDR3 used the HTBI primer set with the Qiagen OneStep RT-PCR kit. In-frame beta chains were kept once TCRdb had trimmed the public reads at Q25 with fastp and called clones with MiXCR. All rows with the same CDR3 protein become a single entry with the most common DNA and genes. The sample table shows 530,000 or so distinct CDR3 sequences, and roughly 25% are seen once. Clones ranked in the top ten supply around 10% of the sample. The source material was blood. The origin of the receptors is a woman aged 25 to 39 with Graves' ophthalmopathy.

This clonotype was counted many times. The chain couples TRBV28 to TRBJ1-2, with a tentative D call TRBD1 (5 bases). Germline loops: CDR1 MDHEN, CDR2 SYDVKM. This CDR3 spans 14 amino acids. V lost 8 bases, J lost 6 bases, and 19 bases lay in between. For the CDR3, the DNA is TGTGCCAGCGGAGAGTGGGGGGTAGTCGATGGCTACACCTTC. It yields the protein CASGEWGVVDGYTF.

This clonotype was seen repeatedly, ten times or more. The CDR3, as DNA: TGCAGTGCTAGGGGTCCAACGACAGGGCCATCGGGAAACACCATATATTTT. It codes for CSARGPTTGPSGNTIYF. V gene TRBV20-1 combines with J gene TRBJ1-3, with 7 bases aligning to TRBD1. The CDR3 covers 17 residues. J gave up 4 bases and V 3 bases, and 15 bases lay outside the gene matches. CDR1 is DFQATT, CDR2 SNEGSKA, per germline (reference sequence).

Many counts were recorded for this clonotype. The chain has TRBV11-2 and TRBJ2-5, with TRBD2 identical over 14 bases. Per the germline V gene, CDR1 is SGHAT and CDR2 is FQNNGV. Germline trimming cut 5 bases from V and 4 bases from J; bases unmatched to any gene: 9. The CDR3 sequence is 17 residues long. CDR3 coding DNA: TGTGCCAGCAGCAAAGGACTAGCGGGGGGATTTCGAGAGACCCAGTACTTC. Encoded protein: CASSKGLAGGFRETQYF.

This clonotype came up many times. The J gene is TRBJ1-2, the V gene TRBV12-3 or TRBV12-4; D unclear. This CDR3 has 14 amino acids. V was pared by 3 bases and J by 2 bases, with 10 bases between. The CDR3 is CASSFPGLNYGYTF. The CDR3 region has the DNA TGTGCCAGCAGTTTCCCTGGACTAAACTATGGCTACACCTTC.

In this sample, this clonotype turned up many times. The gene calls are TRBV6-5 and TRBJ2-7; 7 bases fit TRBD2. Losses at the gene ends were 4 bases for V and 2 bases for J; bases not matched to a gene: 8. The CDR3 sequence is 15 residues long. CDR1 and CDR2 (germline): MNHEY, SVGAGI. CDR3 in amino acids: CASSLTGGPTYEQYF. For the CDR3, the DNA is TGTGCCAGCAGTTTGACGGGGGGTCCTACCTACGAGCAGTACTTC.

This chain links TRBV2 with TRBJ1-5, with D possibly matching TRBD1 (6 bases). Between the trimmed V and J ends, which lost 3 bases and 2 bases, there was a span of 14 bases. The CDR3 length is 16 residues. The germline gives CDR1 SNHLY, CDR2 FYNNEI. Here the CDR3 DNA reads TGTGCCAGCAGTGAGGGTGGGGGGGCGCGCAATCAGCCCCAGCATTTT. Encoded protein: CASSEGGGARNQPQHF.

This clonotype was seen a few times. A single base separates this from a much larger clone, so it may be a read error. This chain uses TRBV12-3 or TRBV12-4 with TRBJ1-1, with 10 bases that match TRBD1. This CDR3 contains 15 residues. The V and J ends lost 5 bases and 4 bases, in that order; junction bases with no gene match: 7. CDR3 nucleotide sequence: TGTGCCAGCAGTACCCCGGGACAGGGGTCCACTGAAGCTTTCTTT. Amino acids: CASSTPGQGSTEAFF.

The table lists this clonotype with a few counts. The chain is built from TRBV20-1 and TRBJ1-5; TRBD1 matches 7 bases. CDR3 length: 17 amino acids. V was clipped by 6 bases and J by 3 bases; unmatched bases: 17. Per the germline V gene, CDR1 is DFQATT and CDR2 is SNEGSKA (reference sequence). The CDR3 nucleotides read TGCAGTGCCACAGACCCCTGGCCGGGACAGAACAATCAGCCCCAGCATTTT. It is translated as CSATDPWPGQNNQPQHF.

This clonotype occurred many times. The chain links TRBV20-1 to TRBJ1-1; the D gene is possibly TRBD1 (5 bases). Germline V gives CDR1 DFQATT, CDR2 SNEGSKA (reference sequence). The CDR3 is 14 residues long. Trimming removed 0 bases from V and 5 bases from J, with 13 bases in between. In DNA, the CDR3 is TGCAGTGCTAGAGATCCCAGGGTGGGTACTGAAGCTTTCTTT. Amino acid sequence: CSARDPRVGTEAFF.

There are many counts of this clonotype. The chain links TRBV29-1 to TRBJ1-2, with 8 bases lining up with TRBD1. After removal of 4 bases from V and 4 bases from J, the junction contained 17 bases not matched to a gene. The CDR3 has 17 residues. Germline values: CDR1 SQVTM, CDR2 ANQGSEA. The chain's CDR3 is CSVGPGFQGASPYGYTF. CDR3 DNA sequence: TGCAGCGTTGGGCCCGGTTTCCAGGGGGCATCCCCCTATGGCTACACCTTC.

This clonotype was observed at least ten times. The chain carries TRBV6-1 and TRBJ1-2; 9 positions agree with TRBD1. Germline assignment: CDR1 MNHNS and CDR2 SASEGT. V dropped 7 bases and J dropped 8; count of bases not matched to a gene: 8. The CDR3 extends over 13 amino acids. Written as DNA, the CDR3 is TGTGCCAGCACCCGCGGGACAGGGAACGGCTACACCTTC. It yields the protein CASTRGTGNGYTF.

The CDR3 here is CASSQDQGGGRVGLSGELFF. The CDR3 DNA follows: TGTGCCAGCAGCCAAGATCAAGGGGGGGGTAGGGTCGGGTTATCCGGGGAGCTGTTTTTT. The rearrangement uses TRBV4-2 and TRBJ2-2, with D perhaps TRBD2 (7 bases). This CDR3 is built from 20 residues. Trimming took off 0 bases at V and 6 bases at J, with 26 bases between the two ends. CDR1 and CDR2 (germline): LGHNA, YNFKEQ.